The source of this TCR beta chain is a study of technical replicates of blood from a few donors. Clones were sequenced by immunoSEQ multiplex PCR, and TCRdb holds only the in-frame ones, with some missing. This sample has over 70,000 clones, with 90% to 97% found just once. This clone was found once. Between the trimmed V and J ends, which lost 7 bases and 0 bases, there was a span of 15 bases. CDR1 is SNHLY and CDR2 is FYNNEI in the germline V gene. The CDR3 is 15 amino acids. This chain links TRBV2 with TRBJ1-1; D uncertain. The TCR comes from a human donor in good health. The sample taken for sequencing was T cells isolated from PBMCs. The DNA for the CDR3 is TGTGCCAGCATTAATAATAGACTTGTGAACACTGAAGCTTTCTTT. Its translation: CASINNRLVNTEAFF. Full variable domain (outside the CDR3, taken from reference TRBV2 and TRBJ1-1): EPEVTQTPSHQVTQMGQEVILRCVPISNHLYFYWYRQILGQKVEFLVSFYNNEISEKSEIFDDQFSVERPDGSNFTLKIRSTKLEDSAMYFCASINNRLVNTEAFFGQGTRLTVV.